This T cell receptor beta chain was retrieved from a study of T cell responses to AZD1222 COVID-19 vaccine. Data came from immunoSEQ multiplex PCR; TCRdb stores just in-frame clones and leaves some out. The table lists over 100,000 clones, 70% to 90% of them singletons. About this clone: Its antigen remains unidentified.

Trimming removed 3 bases at V and 5 bases at J, with 11 bases between. Germline lookup yields CDR1 GTSNPN and CDR2 SVGIG (reference sequence). The length of the CDR3 is 13 residues. Recipients boosted at about 4 weeks or about 12 weeks are pooled. Findings of the study overall: Donor demographics were predominantly white British with a female majority; clonal diversity may be underestimated. Nearly half of spike-specific TCRs reportedly target unmutated variant regions.

Material: peripheral blood, obtained 28 days after the second AZD1222 dose. This chain connects TRBV30 to TRBJ2-1; the D is unclear. The clonotype was recovered from an adult who received the AZD1222 COVID-19 vaccine. The CDR3 here is CAWSGRPNNEQFF. CDR3 nucleotide sequence: TGTGCCTGGAGCGGCAGGCCTAACAATGAGCAGTTCTTC.